The rows below give T cell receptor beta chains drawn from one sample of a study of spatial heterogeneity in lung cancer. Each CDR3 protein is one row after TCRdb ran MiXCR on the 5' RACE reads. The repertoire holds roughly 17,000 distinct CDR3 sequences, with 10% as singletons. Sequencing used PBMCs, obtained at follow-up. The receptors come from a female donor with early-stage non-small cell lung cancer. The CDR3 runs from the conserved cysteine through the conserved F or W. Fields, in order: D gene, V gene, clone size, J gene, CDR3 DNA, CDR3 protein. A D gene is named only where the DNA matches it firmly. Clone size is shown for a subset of rows, as once, few, many or a class of expanded clone.

d_call: NA; v_call: TRBV4-1; clone_size: many; j_call: TRBJ1-1; cdr3_nt: TGCGCCAGCAGCCAAATATCGAGAATTTATGAAGCTTTCTTT; cdr3_aa: CASSQISRIYEAFF
d_call: NA; v_call: TRBV21-1; clone_size: NA; j_call: TRBJ2-7; cdr3_nt: TGTGCCAGCAGCAAAGTGAGGGGGACAGCAGCCTACGAGCAGTACTTC; cdr3_aa: CASSKVRGTAAYEQYF
d_call: TRBD1; v_call: TRBV4-3; clone_size: many; j_call: TRBJ2-5; cdr3_nt: TGCGCCAGCAGCCGAGGGACAGGGCAGCAAGAGACCCAGTACTTC; cdr3_aa: CASSRGTGQQETQYF
d_call: TRBD2; v_call: TRBV19; clone_size: NA; j_call: TRBJ2-7; cdr3_nt: TGTGCCAGTAGAACCCCCGGGACTAGCGTCTACGAGCAGTACTTC; cdr3_aa: CASRTPGTSVYEQYF
d_call: NA; v_call: TRBV10-3; clone_size: many; j_call: TRBJ2-7; cdr3_nt: TGTGCCATCAGTCCCCAGGGGTACGAGCAGTACTTC; cdr3_aa: CAISPQGYEQYF
d_call: TRBD1; v_call: TRBV12-3/TRBV12-4; clone_size: many; j_call: TRBJ2-3; cdr3_nt: TGTGCCAGCAGTTTAAGTAGCAGGGGGCAAGATACGCAGTATTTT; cdr3_aa: CASSLSSRGQDTQYF
d_call: TRBD1; v_call: TRBV6-5; clone_size: many; j_call: TRBJ1-2; cdr3_nt: TGTGCCAGCAGTTACACAGACAGGGCTAATGGCTACACCTTC; cdr3_aa: CASSYTDRANGYTF
d_call: TRBD1; v_call: TRBV12-3/TRBV12-4; clone_size: few; j_call: TRBJ2-5; cdr3_nt: TGTGCCAGCAGTTCCGCGACCCGGGACAGGGGAGAGACCCAGTACTTC; cdr3_aa: CASSSATRDRGETQYF
d_call: NA; v_call: TRBV2; clone_size: many; j_call: TRBJ2-1; cdr3_nt: TGTGCCAGCACACCTTCTAGAAACTACAATGAGCAGTTCTTC; cdr3_aa: CASTPSRNYNEQFF
d_call: TRBD1; v_call: TRBV27; clone_size: many; j_call: TRBJ2-7; cdr3_nt: TGTGCCAGCAGTAGCCCATCCCGGACAGGGCGCCTTTCCTACGAGCAGTACTTC; cdr3_aa: CASSSPSRTGRLSYEQYF
d_call: NA; v_call: TRBV14; clone_size: many; j_call: TRBJ2-3; cdr3_nt: TGTGCCAGCAGCCAATCTGGACCAGATACGCAGTATTTT; cdr3_aa: CASSQSGPDTQYF
d_call: TRBD2; v_call: TRBV28; clone_size: many; j_call: TRBJ2-2; cdr3_nt: TGTGCCAGCCGGGGACTAGCGGGAAGGACCGGGGAGCTGTTTTTT; cdr3_aa: CASRGLAGRTGELFF
d_call: TRBD2; v_call: TRBV11-1; clone_size: once; j_call: TRBJ2-3; cdr3_nt: TGTGCCAGCAGCTCCGGGACTAGCGGGAGGCAAAGCACAGATACGCAGTATTTT; cdr3_aa: CASSSGTSGRQSTDTQYF
d_call: NA; v_call: TRBV19; clone_size: NA; j_call: TRBJ1-5; cdr3_nt: TGTGCCAGTAGCGCGGGGAGGGGGACTCAGCCCCAGCATTTT; cdr3_aa: CASSAGRGTQPQHF
d_call: TRBD1; v_call: TRBV6-2/TRBV6-3; clone_size: many; j_call: TRBJ1-2; cdr3_nt: TGTGCCAGCAACGAACCCCTTGGGACAGGGGGATTCTATGGCTACACCTTC; cdr3_aa: CASNEPLGTGGFYGYTF
d_call: NA; v_call: TRBV20-1; clone_size: many; j_call: TRBJ1-4; cdr3_nt: TGCAGTGCCCGCGGGACTCTCGTAAGGGGCGCTAATGAAAAACTGTTTTTT; cdr3_aa: CSARGTLVRGANEKLFF
d_call: NA; v_call: TRBV10-3; clone_size: few; j_call: TRBJ2-1; cdr3_nt: TGTGCCATCAGTGAGGGGCAGGCCCCCTACAATGAGCAGTTCTTC; cdr3_aa: CAISEGQAPYNEQFF
d_call: NA; v_call: TRBV12-3/TRBV12-4; clone_size: NA; j_call: TRBJ1-3; cdr3_nt: TGTGCCAGCAGTTTAGAATTCTCTGGAAACACCATATATTTT; cdr3_aa: CASSLEFSGNTIYF
d_call: TRBD2; v_call: TRBV5-4; clone_size: many; j_call: TRBJ2-7; cdr3_nt: TGTGCCAGCAGCTTCGGTCAGGGACTAGCGGCCTACGAGCAGTACTTC; cdr3_aa: CASSFGQGLAAYEQYF
d_call: TRBD1; v_call: TRBV10-2; clone_size: many; j_call: TRBJ1-2; cdr3_nt: TGCGCCAGCAGTGCCACAGGGGGAAACTATGGCTACACCTTC; cdr3_aa: CASSATGGNYGYTF
d_call: NA; v_call: TRBV7-9; clone_size: few; j_call: TRBJ2-1; cdr3_nt: TGTGCCACCTCTAGGAGCTCCTACAATGAGCAGTTCTTC; cdr3_aa: CATSRSSYNEQFF
d_call: NA; v_call: TRBV5-6; clone_size: NA; j_call: TRBJ1-6; cdr3_nt: TGTGCCAGCAGCTCTGGGTCCTATTCACCCCTCCACTTT; cdr3_aa: CASSSGSYSPLHF
d_call: NA; v_call: TRBV3-1; clone_size: many; j_call: TRBJ1-1; cdr3_nt: TGTGCCAGCAGCCAAGTTAATCAGGGCTTTGAAGCTTTCTTT; cdr3_aa: CASSQVNQGFEAFF
d_call: NA; v_call: TRBV7-2; clone_size: few; j_call: TRBJ1-4; cdr3_nt: TGTGCCAGCAGTGCACAGAGGTTTTCAACTAATGAAAAACTGTTTTTT; cdr3_aa: CASSAQRFSTNEKLFF
d_call: NA; v_call: TRBV6-1; clone_size: many; j_call: TRBJ2-6; cdr3_nt: TGTGCCACCGCGAACTCTGGGGCCAACGTCCTGACTTTC; cdr3_aa: CATANSGANVLTF
d_call: TRBD1; v_call: TRBV12-3/TRBV12-4; clone_size: NA; j_call: TRBJ1-4; cdr3_nt: TGTGCCAGCAGCCAACAGGGGGGAGAAAAACTGTTTTTT; cdr3_aa: CASSQQGGEKLFF
d_call: TRBD2; v_call: TRBV3-1; clone_size: NA; j_call: TRBJ2-7; cdr3_nt: TGTGCCAGCAGCCAAAGGACTAGCGGGAGGGGGGAGCAGTACTTC; cdr3_aa: CASSQRTSGRGEQYF
d_call: TRBD1; v_call: TRBV7-2; clone_size: many; j_call: TRBJ2-1; cdr3_nt: TGTGCCAGCAGCGCCCGACAGGGAAACAATGAGCAGTTCTTC; cdr3_aa: CASSARQGNNEQFF
d_call: NA; v_call: TRBV24-1; clone_size: many; j_call: TRBJ2-7; cdr3_nt: TGTGCCACCAGTGTTCGTTTTCCCGGGACACGGACAGAGGCTCCTAAGGGGAACGAGCAGTACTTC; cdr3_aa: CATSVRFPGTRTEAPKGNEQYF
d_call: NA; v_call: TRBV27; clone_size: many; j_call: TRBJ1-6; cdr3_nt: TGTGCCAGCAGTGGGGGGCGCACAGGGTTTAATAATTCACCCCTCCACTTT; cdr3_aa: CASSGGRTGFNNSPLHF
d_call: NA; v_call: TRBV4-1; clone_size: NA; j_call: TRBJ1-4; cdr3_nt: TGCGCCAGCAGCCAAGTTCCTGGCGGTAATGAAAAACTGTTTTTT; cdr3_aa: CASSQVPGGNEKLFF
d_call: NA; v_call: TRBV7-9; clone_size: many; j_call: TRBJ2-1; cdr3_nt: TGTGCCAGCAGTTCCCAGAGCTCCTACAATGAGCAGTTCTTC; cdr3_aa: CASSSQSSYNEQFF
d_call: NA; v_call: TRBV28; clone_size: many; j_call: TRBJ1-1; cdr3_nt: TGTGCCAGCAGCCTTACCCCCAGCATGAACACTGAAGCTTTCTTT; cdr3_aa: CASSLTPSMNTEAFF
d_call: TRBD2; v_call: TRBV6-5; clone_size: many; j_call: TRBJ2-1; cdr3_nt: TGTGCCAGCAGATATAGCGGGAGGGCCAGTGAGCAGTTCTTC; cdr3_aa: CASRYSGRASEQFF
d_call: TRBD1; v_call: TRBV5-1; clone_size: many; j_call: TRBJ2-7; cdr3_nt: TGCGCCAGCAGCTCCGAGACAGGGGGCGACGAGCAGTACTTC; cdr3_aa: CASSSETGGDEQYF
d_call: NA; v_call: TRBV5-1; clone_size: many; j_call: TRBJ1-5; cdr3_nt: TGCGCCAGCAGCTTGAGTGGGGCTAACCAGCCCCAGCATTTT; cdr3_aa: CASSLSGANQPQHF
d_call: TRBD1; v_call: TRBV30; clone_size: few; j_call: TRBJ2-6; cdr3_nt: TGTGCCTGGAGTACGACAGGGCTTGCCAACGTCCTGACTTTC; cdr3_aa: CAWSTTGLANVLTF
d_call: TRBD2; v_call: TRBV18; clone_size: many; j_call: TRBJ2-3; cdr3_nt: TGTGCCAGCTCAGCTCTCTCCGGGACTAGCGGGTCCGGCCCAGATACGCAGTATTTT; cdr3_aa: CASSALSGTSGSGPDTQYF
d_call: TRBD1; v_call: TRBV7-8; clone_size: many; j_call: TRBJ1-2; cdr3_nt: TGTGCCAGCAGCTGGACAGGGTTAGGGTACTATGGCTACACCTTC; cdr3_aa: CASSWTGLGYYGYTF
d_call: TRBD1; v_call: TRBV12-3/TRBV12-4; clone_size: many; j_call: TRBJ2-3; cdr3_nt: TGTGCCAGCAGTTTTCGACAGGGTGGCACAGATACGCAGTATTTT; cdr3_aa: CASSFRQGGTDTQYF
d_call: NA; v_call: TRBV5-1; clone_size: many; j_call: TRBJ2-7; cdr3_nt: TGCGCCAGCAGCTTGGCCGACGACTCCTACGAGCAGTACTTC; cdr3_aa: CASSLADDSYEQYF
d_call: TRBD2; v_call: TRBV5-1; clone_size: many; j_call: TRBJ2-5; cdr3_nt: TGCGCCAGCAGCTTGGAGTCTAGCGGGGCCCAAGAGACCCAGTACTTC; cdr3_aa: CASSLESSGAQETQYF
d_call: TRBD2; v_call: TRBV5-1; clone_size: NA; j_call: TRBJ2-3; cdr3_nt: TGCGCCAGCAGCTCTATGCCAGCGGGAGCGGGAGATACGCAGTATTTT; cdr3_aa: CASSSMPAGAGDTQYF
d_call: NA; v_call: TRBV29-1; clone_size: NA; j_call: TRBJ1-1; cdr3_nt: TGCAGCGTTGAAGAAGGGCCCCGAGGCACTGAAGCTTTCTTT; cdr3_aa: CSVEEGPRGTEAFF
d_call: NA; v_call: TRBV5-1; clone_size: many; j_call: TRBJ1-1; cdr3_nt: TGCGCCAGCAGCTCCCCTAAGGGATCCTTTGAAAACACTGAAGCTTTCTTT; cdr3_aa: CASSSPKGSFENTEAFF
d_call: NA; v_call: TRBV7-3; clone_size: many; j_call: TRBJ2-3; cdr3_nt: TGTGCCAGCAGCTTAGCAGGGGTCCCCACAGATACGCAGTATTTT; cdr3_aa: CASSLAGVPTDTQYF
d_call: NA; v_call: TRBV20-1; clone_size: many; j_call: TRBJ2-1; cdr3_nt: TGCAGTGCTAGCGGGGGAGCACACAATGAGCAGTTCTTC; cdr3_aa: CSASGGAHNEQFF